The 30 T cell receptor beta chains in this list originate from one sample, sequenced in a study of Graves' ophthalmopathy and Graves' hyperthyroidism. Amplifying from RNA transcripts, the study obtained TCR beta CDR3 regions. The workflow started with a first-round RT-PCR run with HTBI primers and then moved on to a second-round multiplex PCR. TCRdb recomputed calls from the multiplex PCR reads with MiXCR, one row per CDR3 protein. The data hold 150,000 or so distinct CDR3 sequences, with roughly two fifths observed a single time. The sample consisted of peripheral blood. The receptors shown here come from a woman aged 40 to 49 with Graves' ophthalmopathy.

The chain carries TRBV11-3 and TRBJ1-2; the match to TRBD1 covers 9 bases. The germline V gene encodes CDR1 SGHNT and CDR2 YENEEA. V gave up 4 bases and J gave up 4 bases; unmatched junction bases: 4. The CDR3 is 14 amino acids. In DNA, the CDR3 is TGTGCCAGCAGCTCAGGGACAGGGACCTATGGCTACACCTTC. Its protein is CASSSGTGTYGYTF.

In this sample, this clonotype turned up many times. This sequence joins TRBV7-2 and TRBJ1-2; possibly TRBD1 for D (5 bases). V was clipped by 5 bases and J by 7 bases, with 23 bases between them. The CDR3 loop spans 16 amino acids. Germline values: CDR1 SGHTA, CDR2 FQGNSA. The CDR3 spells CASSPSLGTSGGGYTF. CDR3 sequence (DNA): TGTGCCAGCAGCCCAAGCCTCGGGACTTCAGGAGGTGGCTACACCTTC. The variable domain in full, completed from reference TRBV7-2 and TRBJ1-2, reads GAGVSQSPSNKVTEKGKDVELRCDPISGHTALYWYRQSLGQGLEFLIYFQGNSAPDKSGLPSDRFSAERTGGSVSTLTIQRTQQEDSAVYLCASSPSLGTSGGGYTFGSGTRLTVV.

Many counts were recorded for this clonotype. The V gene is TRBV5-8, the J gene TRBJ2-7; TRBD1 might be the D (5 bases). Germline V gives CDR1 SGHTS, CDR2 YDEGEE. This CDR3 comprises 11 residues. Between the trimmed V and J ends, which lost 5 bases and 3 bases, there was a span of 6 bases. CDR3 in amino acids: CASRRGYEQYF. As DNA, the CDR3 is TGTGCCAGCAGAAGGGGCTACGAGCAGTACTTC.

This chain's CDR3 is CASSLETGLGDGYTF. CDR3 sequence (DNA): TGTGCCAGCAGCTTAGAAACAGGTCTGGGAGATGGCTACACCTTC. V gene TRBV7-8 combines with J gene TRBJ1-2; D is possibly TRBD1 (5 bases). This CDR3 has 15 amino acids. Germline V gene lookup returns CDR1 SGHVS and CDR2 FQNEAQ. Trimming cost V 1 base and J 6 bases, with 15 bases left between them.

This clonotype was observed many times. V usage is TRBV5-1 and J usage is TRBJ2-2; D might be TRBD1 (6 bases). The germline V gene encodes CDR1 SGHRS and CDR2 YFSETQ. Trimming cost V 5 bases and J 4 bases, with 15 bases left between them. This CDR3 spans 15 amino acids. Here the CDR3 DNA reads TGCGCCAGCAGTGAACAGGGTGCATCCACCGGGGAGCTGTTTTTT. Protein product: CASSEQGASTGELFF.

The gene calls are TRBV11-2 and TRBJ2-7, with 9 bases fitting TRBD2. Germline CDR1 is SGHAT and CDR2 is FQNNGV. V dropped 1 base and J dropped 1; count of bases not matched to a gene: 5. The CDR3 has 16 amino acids. The DNA of the CDR3 is TGTGCCAGCAGCTTAGGACTAGCGGCTTTTTCCTACGAGCAGTACTTC. This encodes CASSLGLAAFSYEQYF.

In its sample, this clonotype was seen many times. The chain recombines TRBV19 with TRBJ1-2, with TRBD1 identical over 8 bases. The CDR3 is made up of 15 amino acids. V gave up 7 bases and J gave up 0 bases; unmatched junction bases: 7. From germline, CDR1 is LNHDA and CDR2 SQIVND (reference sequence). The CDR3 loop reads CASTYRGSTNYGYTF. The DNA for the CDR3 is TGTGCCAGTACCTACAGGGGGTCCACTAACTATGGCTACACCTTC.

The chain has TRBV27 and TRBJ2-7, with 7 bases fitting TRBD1. CDR3 size: 13 residues. V was clipped by 10 bases and J by 3 bases; unmatched bases: 9. The germline V gene encodes CDR1 MNHEY and CDR2 SMNVEV (reference sequence). The CDR3: CANRDSSFYEQYF. The CDR3 DNA reads as TGTGCCAACCGGGACAGCAGTTTCTACGAGCAGTACTTC.

This clonotype was counted at least ten times. The chain carries TRBV2 and TRBJ2-2, with 9 bases lining up with TRBD2. With 3 bases clipped from V and 2 bases from J, the junction kept 4 bases outside the gene matches. This CDR3 is 16 amino acids long. The V gene's germline CDR1 is SNHLY and CDR2 FYNNEI. CDR3 loop: CASSDRSGRNTGELFF. The CDR3 DNA reads as TGTGCCAGCAGTGATCGTAGCGGGAGAAACACCGGGGAGCTGTTTTTT.

The rearrangement joins TRBV6-5 to TRBJ2-5; 7 bases map to TRBD1. Trimming took 0 bases from V and 4 from J; bases not matched to a gene: 5. Germline CDR1 and CDR2: MNHEY and SVGAGI. CDR3 size: 15 residues. CDR3 region: CASSYSATGVETQYF. CDR3 DNA sequence: TGTGCCAGCAGTTACTCGGCCACAGGGGTAGAGACCCAGTACTTC.

This sequence joins TRBV2 and TRBJ1-5, with TRBD1 matching 7 bases. Germline values: CDR1 SNHLY, CDR2 FYNNEI. Unmatched junction bases numbered 5, after V lost 4 bases and J lost 2 bases. The CDR3 is 15 amino acids. CDR3 sequence: CASSVTGDGNQPQHF. The CDR3 coding sequence is TGTGCCAGCAGTGTCACAGGGGATGGCAATCAGCCCCAGCATTTT.

This chain links TRBV29-1 with TRBJ2-6, with D unclear. This CDR3 comprises 12 residues. With 3 bases removed from V and 0 bases from J, the gap between germline ends came to 0 bases. Germline CDR1 and CDR2: SQVTM and ANQGSEA. CDR3 sequence: CSVDSGANVLTF. The CDR3, as DNA: TGCAGCGTTGACTCTGGGGCCAACGTCCTGACTTTC. Filled out from reference TRBV29-1 and TRBJ2-6, the complete variable domain reads SAVISQKPSRDICQRGTSLTIQCQVDSQVTMMFWYRQQPGQSLTLIATANQGSEATYESGFVIDKFPISRPNLTFSTLTVSNMSPEDSSIYLCSVDSGANVLTFGAGSRLTVL.

This clonotype was detected many times. The rearrangement joins TRBV7-2 to TRBJ2-2, with 8 bases aligning to TRBD2. The V gene end was trimmed by 3 bases and the J gene end by 4 bases; junction bases not matched to a gene: 4. The V gene's germline CDR1 is SGHTA and CDR2 FQGNSA. The CDR3 contains 15 residues. Written as DNA, the CDR3 is TGTGCCAGCAGCTTGGGCGGGAGGCCCACCGGGGAGCTGTTTTTT. Translation: CASSLGGRPTGELFF.

This clonotype was counted many times. The J gene is TRBJ1-1, the V gene TRBV11-2; D is possibly TRBD1 (6 bases). Germline-derived CDR1 and CDR2 are SGHAT and FQNNGV. V gave up 6 bases and J gave up 1 base, with 9 bases separating them. This CDR3 spans 13 amino acids. The CDR3 is CASRKGQNTEAFF. The CDR3 DNA sequence: TGTGCCAGCAGAAAGGGACAGAACACTGAAGCTTTCTTT.

This clonotype has ten or more counts. The rearrangement joins TRBV20-1 to TRBJ1-1; 9 bases are shared with TRBD1. From germline, CDR1 is DFQATT and CDR2 SNEGSKA (reference sequence). The CDR3 totals 14 residues. V lost 5 bases, J lost 7 bases, and 11 bases stayed unmatched. The CDR3 spells CSAPALQGAGEAFF. In DNA form, the CDR3 reads TGCAGTGCTCCCGCCCTACAGGGGGCCGGTGAAGCTTTCTTT.

The V call is TRBV27, the J call TRBJ2-7; unclear D gene. Germline CDR1 is MNHEY and CDR2 is SMNVEV (reference sequence). This CDR3 has 14 amino acids. Trimming left V 11 bases short and J 7 bases short, with 24 bases between. The CDR3 DNA sequence: TGTGCCGCCAGTCCCCTCCCTCCTACAAGGGAGCAGTACTTC. Encoded protein: CAASPLPPTREQYF.

The chain carries TRBV6-2 or TRBV6-3 and TRBJ1-2; D perhaps matches TRBD1 (6 bases). In germline, CDR1 is MNHEY, CDR2 SVGEGT. The CDR3 contains 14 residues. V dropped 5 bases and J dropped 5 bases, with 15 bases sitting between them. The CDR3 region has the DNA TGTGCCAGCAGTCCTGATGCCAGGGGTTATGGCTACACCTTC. Translating it yields CASSPDARGYGYTF.

This clonotype has a count of ten or more. This rearrangement joins TRBV7-3 to TRBJ2-2; TRBD2 matches 10 bases. The V and J ends lost 5 bases and 6 bases, in that order; junction bases with no gene match: 6. The CDR3 length is 15 residues. In germline, CDR1 is SGHTA, CDR2 FQGTGA. The CDR3 region has the DNA TGTGCCAGCAGCAATCGAGCGGGAGGGCCCGGGGAGCTGTTTTTT. It codes for CASSNRAGGPGELFF. Based on the CDR3 plus reference TRBV7-3 and TRBJ2-2, the full variable domain is GAGVSQTPSNKVTEKGKYVELRCDPISGHTALYWYRQSLGQGPEFLIYFQGTGAADDSGLPNDRFFAVRPEGSVSTLKIQRTERGDSAVYLCASSNRAGGPGELFFGEGSRLTVL.

V gene TRBV7-2 combines with J gene TRBJ2-5; D may be TRBD2 (5 bases). The V end lost 5 bases, the J end lost 4 bases, and 11 bases lay between the germline ends. Germline assignment: CDR1 SGHTA and CDR2 FQGNSA. The CDR3 has 13 amino acids. In DNA form, the CDR3 reads TGTGCCAGCAGCCATGAGGGCGGAGAGACCCAGTACTTC. This codes for CASSHEGGETQYF. Looking up the rest from reference TRBV7-2 and TRBJ2-5 gives the full variable domain: GAGVSQSPSNKVTEKGKDVELRCDPISGHTALYWYRQSLGQGLEFLIYFQGNSAPDKSGLPSDRFSAERTGGSVSTLTIQRTQQEDSAVYLCASSHEGGETQYFGPGTRLLVL.

This clonotype appeared many times. The chain combines TRBV6-2 or TRBV6-3 with TRBJ2-7; the D gene is possibly TRBD2 (5 bases). V lost 6 bases and J lost 2, with 14 bases in between. Germline V lookup: CDR1 MNHEY, CDR2 SVGEGT. The CDR3 contains 14 residues. CDR3: CASSYRPGTYEQYF. DNA of the CDR3: TGTGCCAGCAGCTACCGGCCGGGAACCTACGAGCAGTACTTC.

Ten or more counts support this clonotype. The genes are TRBV12-3 or TRBV12-4 and TRBJ1-1; D is ambiguous. CDR3 length equals 11 residues. Trimming shortened V by 8 bases and J by 8 bases, and 12 bases separated the two germline ends. The CDR3 region is CASEGPPEAFF. The CDR3 region has the DNA TGTGCCAGCGAAGGCCCCCCAGAAGCTTTCTTT.

The J gene is TRBJ1-6, the V gene TRBV11-2, with TRBD1 as a possible D gene (5 bases). CDR3 length: 15 residues. Per the germline V gene, CDR1 is SGHAT and CDR2 is FQNNGV. Trimming removed 1 base from V and 9 bases from J, with 13 bases in between. This CDR3 reads CASSLGLGRGSPLHF. The CDR3 DNA sequence: TGTGCCAGCAGCTTAGGTCTGGGTAGGGGTTCACCCCTCCACTTT.

This clonotype was detected ten times or more. The chain carries TRBV10-2 and TRBJ2-5; 7 bases are a match to TRBD1. Germline values: CDR1 WSHSY, CDR2 SAAADI. Unmatched junction bases numbered 4, after V lost 3 bases and J lost 0 bases. CDR3 length equals 15 residues. CDR3 in amino acids: CASSDPGQYQETQYF. In DNA, the CDR3 is TGCGCCAGCAGTGACCCGGGACAGTACCAAGAGACCCAGTACTTC.

The rearrangement joins TRBV10-2 to TRBJ1-1; D gene uncertain. CDR3 length: 12 residues. The V and J ends lost 2 bases and 2 bases respectively, with 3 bases between them. Germline CDR1 and CDR2: WSHSY and SAAADI. This CDR3 is CASSEANTEAFF. The CDR3 DNA reads TGCGCCAGCAGTGAGGCTAACACTGAAGCTTTCTTT.

This clonotype was counted at least ten times. This chain connects TRBV11-3 to TRBJ2-5; 9 bases match TRBD2. Trimming took 0 bases from V and 5 from J; bases not matched to a gene: 10. Per germline, CDR1 SGHNT and CDR2 YENEEA. This CDR3 region has 17 residues. The CDR3 DNA reads TGTGCCAGCAGCTTAGATGGTGGCGGGGGGGCCAGGGAGACCCAGTACTTC. Translated: CASSLDGGGGARETQYF.

V gene TRBV6-1 combines with J gene TRBJ2-7, with D perhaps matching TRBD1 or TRBD2 (7 bases each). The V end was cut by 6 bases, the J end by 6 bases, with 24 bases between. The CDR3 contains 16 residues. Germline loops: CDR1 MNHNS, CDR2 SASEGT. The CDR3 sequence: CASRTGTVASGGEQYF. The DNA of the CDR3 is TGTGCCAGCAGGACCGGGACAGTGGCGTCGGGGGGCGAGCAGTACTTC.

This clonotype was recorded at least ten times. The chain couples TRBV2 to TRBJ2-6; D may be TRBD1 or TRBD2 (5 bases each). This CDR3 contains 16 residues. CDR1 and CDR2 (germline): SNHLY, FYNNEI. The ends were cut back, 4 bases at V and 0 bases at J, with 10 bases in the middle. CDR3 coding DNA: TGTGCCAGCAGTGGGGGGACGGTCTCTGGGGCCAACGTCCTGACTTTC. Translated: CASSGGTVSGANVLTF.

The table lists this clonotype with many counts. The genes are TRBV6-4 and TRBJ1-2; no clear D. V was cut by 6 bases and J by 4 bases, with 24 bases left in between. This CDR3 has 17 residues. CDR1 is MRHNA and CDR2 is SNTAGT in the germline V gene. CDR3 amino acids: CASSREVASTVSYGYTF. Written as DNA, the CDR3 is TGTGCCAGCAGCCGTGAGGTAGCCAGTACCGTATCCTATGGCTACACCTTC.

This clonotype was recorded many times. J is TRBJ1-1 and V is TRBV20-1, with D tentatively TRBD1 (5 bases). The germline V gene has CDR1 DFQATT and CDR2 SNEGSKA (reference sequence). The CDR3 is 12 residues long. The V end lost 5 bases, the J end lost 11 bases, and 18 bases lay between the germline ends. The CDR3 here is CSAHRDLGLAFF. The CDR3 coding sequence is TGCAGTGCTCACCGGGACCTAGGCTTGGCTTTCTTT.

This clonotype showed up many times. The chain employs TRBV19 and TRBJ2-7; 7 nucleotides agree with TRBD1. The CDR3 totals 14 residues. Germline V gene data show CDR1 as LNHDA and CDR2 as SQIVND (reference sequence). Trimming removed 4 bases from V and 3 bases from J; junction bases left unmatched: 6. The CDR3 spells CASSRTGMNYEQYF. CDR3 in DNA: TGTGCCAGTAGTAGGACAGGTATGAACTACGAGCAGTACTTC.